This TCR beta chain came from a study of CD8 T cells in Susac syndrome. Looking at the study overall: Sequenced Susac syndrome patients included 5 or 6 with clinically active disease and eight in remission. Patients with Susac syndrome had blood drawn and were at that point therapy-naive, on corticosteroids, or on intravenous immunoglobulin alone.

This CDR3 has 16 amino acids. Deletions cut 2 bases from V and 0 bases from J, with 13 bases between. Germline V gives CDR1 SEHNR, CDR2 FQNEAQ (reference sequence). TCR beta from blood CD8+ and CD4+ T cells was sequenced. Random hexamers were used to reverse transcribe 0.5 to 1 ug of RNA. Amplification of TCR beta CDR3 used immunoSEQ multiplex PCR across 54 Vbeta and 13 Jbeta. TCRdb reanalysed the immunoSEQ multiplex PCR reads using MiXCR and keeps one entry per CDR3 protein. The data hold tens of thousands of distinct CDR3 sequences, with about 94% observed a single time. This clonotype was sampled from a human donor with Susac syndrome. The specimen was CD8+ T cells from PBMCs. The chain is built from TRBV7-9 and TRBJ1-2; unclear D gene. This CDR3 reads CASSLLGGKSNYGYTF. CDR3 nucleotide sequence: TGTGCCAGCAGCTTATTGGGCGGAAAGTCTAACTATGGCTACACCTTC.